A single TCR beta chain is shown here with its context. Recovered Cohort 3 donors showed two negative PCRs, clearance, or symptom resolution. The sample belongs to a study of blood T cell repertoires in COVID-19. Only in-frame clones appear in the TCRdb table, and some are missing; sequencing was by immunoSEQ multiplex PCR. The repertoire has under 250,000 clones, roughly 87% of them found once; the top ten carry approximately 11%. The germline gives CDR1 SGHRS, CDR2 YFSETQ. The junction had 8 bases not matched to a gene; V was cut back by 4 bases and J by 1 base. The CDR3 extends over 16 amino acids.

The material sequenced was PBMCs or T cells enriched from blood (not recorded which). This chain connects TRBV5-1 to TRBJ1-1; TRBD1 aligns across 9 bases. The TCR originated in a man under 40 who had recovered from COVID-19. CDR3 nucleotide sequence: TGCGCCAGCAGCATCCGACAGGGGGTATCGAACACTGAAGCTTTCTTT. The encoded protein is CASSIRQGVSNTEAFF. Supplemented by reference TRBV5-1 and TRBJ1-1, the full variable domain reads KAGVTQTPRYLIKTRGQQVTLSCSPISGHRSVSWYQQTPGQGLQFLFEYFSETQRNKGNFPGRFSGRQFSNSRSEMNVSTLELGDSALYLCASSIRQGVSNTEAFFGQGTRLTVV.